The rows below give T cell receptor beta chains drawn from one sample of a study of shared clonotypes between healthy human individuals. Here immunoSEQ multiplex PCR was the method, and the copy in TCRdb shows in-frame clones only, minus some. The sample holds about 700,000 clones, about 74% seen once. Sequences were obtained from memory CD4+ T cells sorted from blood. These receptors were obtained from a woman in her 30s in good health. The CDR3 runs from the conserved cysteine through the conserved F or W. Each record gives: V gene, D gene, clone size, J gene, CDR3 protein, CDR3 DNA. The D gene is left open where the match is weak. Rows give clone size only sometimes, using once, few, many, or a class for an expanded clone.

TRBV28	NA	NA	TRBJ1-2	CASSSDVYGYTF	TGTGCCAGCAGTTCCGACGTCTATGGCTACACCTTC
TRBV10-3	NA	NA	TRBJ2-1	CAISRLVRSPYNEQFF	TGTGCCATCAGCCGCCTTGTCAGGTCACCCTACAATGAGCAGTTCTTC
TRBV6-5	NA	NA	TRBJ2-1	CAAQASPNSYNEQFF	TGTGCCGCCCAGGCCAGCCCCAACTCCTACAATGAGCAGTTCTTC
TRBV19	TRBD1	NA	TRBJ1-4	CASSAYRGFDEKLFF	TGTGCCAGTAGTGCCTACAGGGGTTTCGATGAAAAACTGTTTTTT
TRBV28	TRBD2	NA	TRBJ2-2	CASSSPSGRVTGELFF	TGTGCCAGCAGTTCCCCCAGCGGGAGGGTCACCGGGGAGCTGTTTTTT
TRBV28	TRBD1	few	TRBJ2-2	CASSSGTVHTGELFF	TGTGCCAGCAGTTCCGGGACAGTCCACACCGGGGAGCTGTTTTTT
TRBV28	NA	NA	TRBJ1-4	CASSLSVPRRESEKLFF	TGTGCCAGCAGTTTATCTGTACCCCGCAGGGAAAGCGAAAAACTGTTTTTT
TRBV10-1	NA	NA	TRBJ1-2	CASSDNRRHGYTF	TGCGCCAGCAGTGACAATCGACGGCATGGCTACACCTTC
TRBV19	TRBD2	NA	TRBJ2-1	CASTSGSGTYHEQFF	TGTGCCAGTACCTCGGGTAGCGGGACCTACCATGAGCAGTTCTTC
TRBV5-1	NA	NA	TRBJ2-1	CASLISGMDYNEQFF	TGCGCCAGCTTGATCTCCGGGATGGACTACAATGAGCAGTTCTTC
TRBV19	NA	NA	TRBJ1-1	CASSFGRLAEAFF	TGTGCCAGTAGTTTTGGGCGCCTCGCTGAAGCTTTCTTT
TRBV5-1	TRBD1	NA	TRBJ1-1	CASSSRGQVDTEAFF	TGCGCCAGCAGCTCCCGAGGACAGGTGGACACTGAAGCTTTCTTT
TRBV6-4	TRBD2	NA	TRBJ2-7	CASSSSGNEQYF	TGTGCCAGCAGTTCTAGCGGGAACGAGCAGTACTTC
TRBV9	TRBD1	NA	TRBJ2-1	CASSARDRGGNEQFF	TGTGCCAGCAGCGCCCGGGACAGGGGAGGTAATGAGCAGTTCTTC
TRBV10-2	TRBD2	NA	TRBJ2-1	CASRSAGGEEQFF	TGCGCCAGCAGGTCGGCGGGAGGGGAGGAGCAGTTCTTC